This T cell receptor (beta chain) was recovered during a study of cytomegalovirus exposure and HLA in healthy donors. Study context: Later, an analysis reported that the 130 or so validation repertoires had used the same platform as the roughly 720 first-cohort repertoires.

This table comes from immunoSEQ multiplex PCR, and its TCRdb copy is limited to in-frame clones, with some not included. Of 200,000 to 300,000 clones listed, less than 95% are singletons. This CDR3 comprises 11 residues. CDR1 and CDR2 from the germline V gene are DFQATT and SNEGSKA (reference sequence). V dropped 3 bases and J dropped 10 bases, with 12 bases sitting between them. As to this clone: No antigen is known for it.

Notes on the study in general: Reports credit the classifier with highly specific, highly sensitive diagnosis of cytomegalovirus status. Through in vitro validation, a few CMV-associated chains were shown to be specific for CMV antigens.

Sequenced: PBMCs. The clonotype comes from a woman aged 25-40 years in good health and CMV-seronegative. The V gene is TRBV20-1, the J gene TRBJ2-5; tentatively, D is TRBD1 (6 bases). The CDR3 DNA is TGCAGTGCTAGTGAAAAGGGGGACCAGTACTTC. It encodes CSASEKGDQYF.